The 29 T cell receptor beta chains listed next were all sequenced from one sample in a study of Ad26.COV2.S vaccination and SARS-CoV-2 variants. TCRdb's copy holds only in-frame clones and misses some; the assay was immunoSEQ multiplex PCR. The sample lists some 340,000 clones; around four fifths were seen once. Regarding treatment: some 19 received Ad26.COV2.S at low or high dose, single or two shots; several received placebo; per-sample allocation not given. The investigators took samples on day 63 after the first vaccine or placebo injection. The specimen comprised peripheral blood, sampled in a trial of Ad26.COV2.S vaccine versus placebo. These receptors all stem from a person between 18 and 65 years old who received the Ad26.COV2.S COVID-19 vaccine or a placebo.

The chain links TRBV29-1 to TRBJ2-1; possible D gene TRBD1, 7 bases. The V end was cut by 8 bases, the J end by 4 bases, with 18 bases between. The CDR3 loop spans 14 amino acids. Germline CDR1 and CDR2: SQVTM and ANQGSEA. This chain's CDR3 is CSLDGGQHYNEQFF. In DNA form, the CDR3 reads TGCAGCCTAGACGGGGGACAGCATTACAATGAGCAGTTCTTC.

This clone was recorded a few times. This sequence joins TRBV7-2 and TRBJ2-2; weak D call: TRBD1 (6 bases). Germline V gene sequence: CDR1 SGHTA, CDR2 FQGNSA. The V end lost 5 bases, the J end lost 5 bases, and 18 bases lay between the germline ends. This CDR3 spans 16 amino acids. In nucleotides, the CDR3 is TGTGCCAGCAGCCACCCAGGGGCTGAGGGGACCGGGGAGCTGTTTTTT. Translation: CASSHPGAEGTGELFF.

V usage is TRBV6-5 and J usage is TRBJ2-7; TRBD2 is a possible D gene (5 bases). CDR1 and CDR2 (germline): MNHEY, SVGAGI. V was cut by 6 bases and J by 0 bases, with 9 bases left in between. This CDR3 contains 13 residues. CDR3 sequence: CASRRESSYEQYF. CDR3 bases: TGTGCCAGCAGGAGGGAAAGCTCCTACGAGCAGTACTTC.

The chain has TRBV27 and TRBJ1-5; D not resolved. The CDR3 contains 15 residues. Germline CDR1 and CDR2: MNHEY and SMNVEV (reference sequence). The V gene lost 8 bases and the J gene lost 2 bases, with 16 bases spanning the gap. This chain's CDR3 is CASRMLRSGNQPQHF. CDR3 DNA: TGTGCCAGCCGGATGCTTAGGTCGGGCAATCAGCCCCAGCATTTT.

This chain links TRBV18 with TRBJ2-5, with D possibly being TRBD1 (6 bases). The V gene lost 4 bases and the J gene lost 5 bases, with 11 bases spanning the gap. The CDR3 loop spans 13 amino acids. Germline CDR1 is KGHSH and CDR2 is LQKENI. The CDR3 sequence: CASSQYREETQYF. The CDR3 nucleotides read TGTGCCAGCTCACAGTACAGGGAGGAGACCCAGTACTTC.

This chain joins TRBV11-2 and TRBJ2-3; D ambiguous. The germline gives CDR1 SGHAT, CDR2 FQNNGV. The CDR3 sequence is 14 residues long. With 2 bases removed from V and 1 base from J, the gap between germline ends came to 7 bases. CDR3 loop: CASSLIRGTDTQYF. CDR3 coding DNA: TGTGCCAGCAGCTTAATTAGGGGCACAGATACGCAGTATTTT.

The CDR3 sequence is CASSHTQETQYF. CDR3 bases: TGTGCCAGCAGCCATACCCAAGAGACCCAGTACTTC. This chain links TRBV4-2 with TRBJ2-5; no firm D call. The CDR3 is 12 residues long. Germline lookup yields CDR1 LGHNA and CDR2 YNFKEQ. V was trimmed by 3 bases and J by 1 base, leaving 3 bases between them.

The chain joins TRBV28 to TRBJ1-1, with no clear D. This CDR3 is 12 amino acids long. The V gene's germline CDR1 is MDHEN and CDR2 SYDVKM. Trimming took 3 bases from V and 3 from J, leaving 5 bases between them. CDR3 coding DNA: TGTGCCAGCAGTTTCCGGTACACTGAAGCTTTCTTT. This translates into CASSFRYTEAFF.

The genes are TRBV19 and TRBJ1-5; D is undetermined. V lost 0 bases and J 2 bases, leaving 17 bases between the germline ends. Germline V lookup: CDR1 LNHDA, CDR2 SQIVND (reference sequence). CDR3 length: 18 residues. The CDR3 DNA reads as TGTGCCAGTAGTATAGAGTTCGTTGGGTTCTGGGGCAATCAGCCCCAGCATTTT. It codes for CASSIEFVGFWGNQPQHF.

The gene calls are TRBV7-8 and TRBJ2-7; the D gene is possibly TRBD1 (6 bases). The CDR3 is made up of 12 amino acids. V dropped 2 bases and J dropped 7 bases, with 9 bases sitting between them. Germline CDR1 and CDR2: SGHVS and FQNEAQ. The CDR3 sequence is CASSLPGAEQYF. CDR3 nucleotides: TGTGCCAGCAGCTTACCAGGGGCTGAGCAGTACTTC.

This rearrangement joins TRBV19 to TRBJ1-3; tentative D call: TRBD1 (5 bases). The CDR3 extends over 15 amino acids. V gave up 6 bases and J gave up 2 bases, with 14 bases separating them. Germline values: CDR1 LNHDA, CDR2 SQIVND (reference sequence). CDR3 amino acids: CASRTRGAAGNTIYF. The CDR3 bases are TGTGCCAGTAGGACGAGGGGAGCTGCTGGAAACACCATATATTTT.

CDR3 loop: CASSYSEGADRYGYTF. Here the CDR3 DNA reads TGTGCCAGCAGTTACTCGGAGGGGGCGGATCGCTATGGCTACACCTTC. The chain employs TRBV6-5 and TRBJ1-2; 7 nucleotides line up with TRBD1. The CDR3 loop spans 16 amino acids. After removal of 0 bases from V and 4 bases from J, the junction contained 8 bases not matched to a gene. The germline V gene has CDR1 MNHEY and CDR2 SVGAGI.

The chain has TRBV18 and TRBJ1-2; 8 nucleotides match TRBD1. This CDR3 region has 15 residues. The V and J ends lost 3 bases and 3 bases, in that order; junction bases with no gene match: 6. The germline V gene encodes CDR1 KGHSH and CDR2 LQKENI. CDR3 bases: TGTGCCAGCTCACCCCCGCAGGGGGCTTACTATGGCTACACCTTC. This codes for CASSPPQGAYYGYTF.

This clone came up once. This chain uses TRBV7-9 with TRBJ2-1; 7 bases align to TRBD1. Looked up from germline, CDR1 is SEHNR and CDR2 is FQNEAQ (reference sequence). CDR3 size: 15 residues. Losses at the gene ends were 3 bases for V and 4 bases for J; bases not matched to a gene: 6. The CDR3 reads CASSFSTGRYNEQFF. The DNA of the CDR3 is TGTGCCAGCAGCTTTTCGACAGGGCGTTACAATGAGCAGTTCTTC.

This chain links TRBV11-3 with TRBJ2-1, with 7 bases aligning to TRBD1. The V and J ends lost 5 bases and 5 bases, in that order; junction bases with no gene match: 9. The germline V gene encodes CDR1 SGHNT and CDR2 YENEEA. This CDR3 region has 15 residues. CDR3 sequence: CASSPQGQTNNEQFF. Here the CDR3 DNA reads TGTGCCAGCAGCCCGCAGGGACAGACTAACAATGAGCAGTTCTTC. Using reference TRBV11-3 and TRBJ2-1 for the parts outside the CDR3, the full variable domain is EAGVVQSPRYKIIEKKQPVAFWCNPISGHNTLYWYLQNLGQGPELLIRYENEEAVDDSQLPKDRFSAERLKGVDSTLKIQPAELGDSAVYLCASSPQGQTNNEQFFGPGTRLTVL.

The chain joins TRBV3-1 (or the pseudogene TRBV3-2) to TRBJ2-5; the D is unclear. V lost 1 base and J lost 4, with 4 bases in between. The CDR3 length is 12 residues. The germline gives CDR1 LGHDT, CDR2 YNNKEL (reference sequence). CDR3 bases: TGTGCCAGCAGCCAAGCCCGAGAGACCCAGTACTTC. Translation gives CASSQARETQYF.

This chain joins TRBV27 and TRBJ1-5; 8 bases are a match to TRBD1. V was clipped by 5 bases and J by 6 bases; unmatched bases: 12. This CDR3 spans 16 amino acids. Germline lookup yields CDR1 MNHEY and CDR2 SMNVEV (reference sequence). CDR3 in DNA: TGTGCCAGCAGTAGTATCGGCAGGGGGCGCGTTCAGCCCCAGCATTTT. Translated, it gives CASSSIGRGRVQPQHF.

The J gene is TRBJ2-3, the V gene TRBV15; D is perhaps TRBD1 or TRBD2 (6 bases each). V was cut by 0 bases and J by 6 bases, with 16 bases left in between. CDR1 is LNHNV, CDR2 YYDKDF, per germline (reference sequence). CDR3 length: 16 residues. The CDR3 DNA reads as TGTGCCACCAGCAGAGATAGGGGGGCCTTAACGGATACGCAGTATTTT. Its translation is CATSRDRGALTDTQYF.

V and J are TRBV7-2 and TRBJ2-7; 8 bases agree with TRBD2. V lost 5 bases, J lost 3 bases, and 12 bases stayed unmatched. The CDR3 runs to 16 residues. Germline CDR1 reads SGHTA; CDR2 reads FQGNSA. CDR3 sequence: CASSVSGRGDLYEQYF. CDR3 sequence (DNA): TGTGCCAGCAGCGTTAGCGGGCGGGGGGACCTCTACGAGCAGTACTTC.

The chain links TRBV24-1 to TRBJ2-5; no reliable D call. In germline, CDR1 is KGHDR, CDR2 SFDVKD. CDR3 length equals 14 residues. Trimming stripped 9 bases from V and 1 base from J, with 14 bases between. The CDR3 DNA reads TGTGCCACCTCAGCCCCCTCCCTCCAAGAGACCCAGTACTTC. This gives the protein CATSAPSLQETQYF.

Comments on this clone: The same CDR3 also results from other DNA sequences found in this sample. The CDR3 DNA follows: TGTGCCAGCAGCCCCGTGTCTCGACAGGGAGGTCGCTTTCGAGGCTACACCTTC. This encodes CASSPVSRQGGRFRGYTF. The J gene is TRBJ1-2, the V gene TRBV11-2; 7 bases match TRBD1. The trim removed 5 bases at V and 8 bases at J, leaving 23 bases unmatched. The CDR3 sequence is 18 residues long. The V gene's germline CDR1 is SGHAT and CDR2 FQNNGV. Variable domain in full (rest from reference TRBV11-2 and TRBJ1-2): EAGVAQSPRYKIIEKRQSVAFWCNPISGHATLYWYQQILGQGPKLLIQFQNNGVVDDSQLPKDRFSAERLKGVDSTLKIQPAKLEDSAVYLCASSPVSRQGGRFRGYTFGSGTRLTVV.

The chain employs TRBV28 and TRBJ2-2; D is unresolved. The CDR3 runs 19 residues. Germline CDR1 and CDR2: MDHEN and SYDVKM. The V and J ends lost 6 bases and 4 bases respectively, with 27 bases between them. The CDR3 DNA is TGTGCCAGCAGATCCGTAGGGCGCGCAGGCACATGGATCACCGGGGAGCTGTTTTTT. Translation: CASRSVGRAGTWITGELFF.

The V and J genes are TRBV4-1 and TRBJ2-3, with no clear D. The V gene's germline CDR1 is MGHRA and CDR2 YSYEKL. V was cut by 0 bases and J by 1 base, with 11 bases left in between. The CDR3 extends over 16 amino acids. The CDR3 loop is CASSQDSPWGTDTQYF. For the CDR3, the DNA is TGCGCCAGCAGCCAAGATTCCCCCTGGGGCACAGATACGCAGTATTTT.

The chain is built from TRBV19 and TRBJ2-7; D is unresolved. V lost 8 bases to trimming and J lost 4 bases, with 15 bases between them. CDR1 and CDR2 from the germline V gene are LNHDA and SQIVND (reference sequence). The CDR3 has 13 residues. The CDR3 coding sequence is TGTGCCAGTGGTCAAAACATGGGGTACGAGCAGTACTTC. This codes for CASGQNMGYEQYF.

The genes are TRBV2 and TRBJ2-1; 14 bases are a match to TRBD2. Germline CDR1 and CDR2: SNHLY and FYNNEI. With V trimmed by 3 bases and J by 8 bases, 3 bases remained unmatched. CDR3 size: 15 residues. The DNA of the CDR3 is TGTGCCAGCAGTGACCGGACTAGCGGGGGGTATGAGCAGTTCTTC. Residues: CASSDRTSGGYEQFF.

The gene calls are TRBV10-3 and TRBJ2-2; no firm D call. Germline CDR1 reads ENHRY; CDR2 reads SYGVKD. V was trimmed by 0 bases and J by 5 bases, leaving 7 bases between them. The CDR3 runs 14 residues. The CDR3, as DNA: TGTGCCATCAGTGAGTCAGGGATGACCGGGGAGCTGTTTTTT. Its translation: CAISESGMTGELFF.

The chain uses TRBV28 and TRBJ1-1; TRBD1 matches at 10 bases. Germline V gene sequence: CDR1 MDHEN, CDR2 SYDVKM. The CDR3 spans 15 residues. The V segment lost 5 bases and the J segment 0 bases; nucleotides outside the gene matches: 3. CDR3 region: CASSAGTGVNTEAFF. DNA for the CDR3: TGTGCCAGCAGTGCCGGGACAGGGGTGAACACTGAAGCTTTCTTT.

The chain joins TRBV14 to TRBJ2-7; D is uncertain. The V end lost 4 bases, the J end lost 3 bases, and 4 bases lay between the germline ends. The CDR3 has 11 residues. CDR1 and CDR2 from the germline V gene are SGHDN and FVKESK. The CDR3 here is CASSPGYEQYF. In DNA form, the CDR3 reads TGTGCCAGCAGCCCCGGCTACGAGCAGTACTTC. The full variable domain, in which reference TRBV14 and TRBJ2-7 provide the parts outside the CDR3, is EAGVTQFPSHSVIEKGQTVTLRCDPISGHDNLYWYRRVMGKEIKFLLHFVKESKQDESGMPNNRFLAERTGGTYSTLKVQPAELEDSGVYFCASSPGYEQYFGPGTRLTVT.

This clone was seen a few times. The rearrangement joins TRBV20-1 to TRBJ2-3, with 13 bases lining up with TRBD2. There are 15 residues in the CDR3. V lost 3 bases, J lost 4 bases, and 4 bases stayed unmatched. Germline CDR1 reads DFQATT; CDR2 reads SNEGSKA (reference sequence). The CDR3 protein is CSASKGLAGADTQYF. The CDR3 nucleotides read TGCAGTGCTAGTAAAGGACTAGCGGGGGCAGATACGCAGTATTTT.